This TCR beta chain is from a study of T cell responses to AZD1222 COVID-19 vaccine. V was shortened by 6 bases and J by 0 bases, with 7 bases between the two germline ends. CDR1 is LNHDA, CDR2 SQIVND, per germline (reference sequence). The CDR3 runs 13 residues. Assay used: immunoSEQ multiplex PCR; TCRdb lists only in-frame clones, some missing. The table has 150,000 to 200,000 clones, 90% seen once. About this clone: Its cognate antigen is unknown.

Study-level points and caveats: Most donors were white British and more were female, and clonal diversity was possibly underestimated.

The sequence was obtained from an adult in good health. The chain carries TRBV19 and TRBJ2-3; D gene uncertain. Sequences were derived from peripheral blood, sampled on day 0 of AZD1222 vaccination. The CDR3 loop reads CASSQASTDTQYF. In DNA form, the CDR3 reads TGTGCCAGTAGCCAGGCTAGCACAGATACGCAGTATTTT.